This is a list of T cell receptor beta chains from one sample in a study of regulatory T cells in long-lasting Graves disease. TCRdb itself ran the multiplex PCR reads through MiXCR, one entry per CDR3 protein. Among 450,000 to 500,000 distinct CDR3 sequences listed, 16% were seen once. This same sample was also part of a study on T cells in Graves' hyperthyroidism and ophthalmopathy.

Sequencing was performed on peripheral blood mononuclear cells (PBMCs), taken at new diagnosis, from a patient treated with antithyroid drugs. The receptors shown here come from a man in his forties with Graves disease. CDR3s include the opening cysteine and the closing phenylalanine or tryptophan. The order of the fields is CDR3 DNA, CDR3 protein, V gene, clone size, CDR3 length, J gene, D gene. D genes are given only for firm matches. Not every row has a clone size; where given, it reads once, few, many or a size class.

TGTGCCATCAGCAAGGGCACGGGGGGCCAAGAGACCCAGTACTTC CAISKGTGGQETQYF TRBV10-3 few 15 TRBJ2-5 TRBD2
TGTGCCATCACCCGGGACAGACTGACCTACGAGCAGTACTTC CAITRDRLTYEQYF TRBV12-3/TRBV12-4 NA 14 TRBJ2-7 TRBD1
TGTGCCAGCAGTGAAGCGTCCATGAACACTGAAGCTTTCTTT CASSEASMNTEAFF TRBV6-1 NA 14 TRBJ1-1 NA
TGTGCCAGCAGCCAGGGACAGGAGGGGGGTTCCTACGAGCAGTACTTC CASSQGQEGGSYEQYF TRBV13 few 16 TRBJ2-7 TRBD1
TGCAGCGTTGACGCACGGGAGGGCTACAATGAGCAGTTCTTC CSVDAREGYNEQFF TRBV29-1 NA 14 TRBJ2-1 TRBD2
TGTGCCAGCAGCTCGGGACTAGCGGGTTTTGGGGCCAACGTCCTGACTTTC CASSSGLAGFGANVLTF TRBV11-1 many 17 TRBJ2-6 TRBD2
TGCGCCAGCTCGTATAAAGGGGACACTGAAGCTTTCTTT CASSYKGDTEAFF TRBV5-1 many 13 TRBJ1-1 NA
TGTGCCAGCAGCCAGTCACCCCATAGTCGCAATGAGCAGTTCTTC CASSQSPHSRNEQFF TRBV14 many 15 TRBJ2-1 NA
TGTGCCATCAGTCTAACTAGCGGGAGTAATAGGGATGAGCAGTTCTTC CAISLTSGSNRDEQFF TRBV10-3 few 16 TRBJ2-1 TRBD2
TGTGCCAGCAGTTTAAGTGGGGGATCTGACTATGGCTACACCTTC CASSLSGGSDYGYTF TRBV28 many 15 TRBJ1-2 NA
TGTGCCAGCAGTTACGGGACAGGGACTGGAAACACCATATATTTT CASSYGTGTGNTIYF TRBV28 NA 15 TRBJ1-3 TRBD1
TGTGCCAGCAGTCCCGGACCGAGCTATGGCTACACCTTC CASSPGPSYGYTF TRBV12-3/TRBV12-4 many 13 TRBJ1-2 NA
TGCAGTGCTGGGTTAGCGCTCACAGATACGCAGTATTTT CSAGLALTDTQYF TRBV20-1 many 13 TRBJ2-3 NA
TGCAGTGCTAGAGACTATCATAGCAATCAGCCCCAGCATTTT CSARDYHSNQPQHF TRBV20-1 many 14 TRBJ1-5 NA
TGCGCCAGCAGCCCAGGGACAGGGGGCTCGCTCGGCAATCAGCCCCAGTATTTT CASSPGTGGSLGNQPQYF TRBV5-1 NA 18 TRBJ2-3 TRBD1
TGTGCCAGCAAAGCTTACATTGATACTGAAGCTTTCTTT CASKAYIDTEAFF TRBV28 many 13 TRBJ1-1 NA
TGTGCCAGCAGTGCTGTCAGACTGGGTTACGAGCAGTACTTC CASSAVRLGYEQYF TRBV12-3/TRBV12-4 many 14 TRBJ2-7 NA
TGTGCCAGTAGAGTCGCAGGAGTGGGTACCGGGGAGCTGTTTTTT CASRVAGVGTGELFF TRBV19 NA 15 TRBJ2-2 NA
TGTGCCAGTAGTATCAGCGGGACAGGGGTCAACGAGCAGTACTTC CASSISGTGVNEQYF TRBV19 many 15 TRBJ2-7 TRBD1
TGTGCCAGCCTGGGGGCAGGGGGCATAACCGGGGAGCTGTTTTTT CASLGAGGITGELFF TRBV12-3/TRBV12-4 NA 15 TRBJ2-2 TRBD1
TGCAGTGCTAGAGGGACAGGACGGACTAATTCACCCCTCCACTTT CSARGTGRTNSPLHF TRBV20-1 many 15 TRBJ1-6 TRBD1
TGTGCCAGCAGCCTCCATCGGGGGGGCCCAGGCCAAGAGACCCAGTACTTC CASSLHRGGPGQETQYF TRBV28 many 17 TRBJ2-5 TRBD2
TGTGCCAGCAGCCCGGAGTCCCTCCGGTATGAGCAGTTCTTC CASSPESLRYEQFF TRBV5-5 few 14 TRBJ2-1 NA
TGCAGTGCTCCGAATAGCGGGAACACCTACGAGCAGTACTTC CSAPNSGNTYEQYF TRBV20-1 many 14 TRBJ2-7 TRBD2
TGTGCCAGCAGTTACCCCAATGGACAGGAAGCTTTCTTT CASSYPNGQEAFF TRBV6-2/TRBV6-3 many 13 TRBJ1-1 NA
TGCAGTGCTAATACAGGGTTCTCCTACGAGCAGTACTTC CSANTGFSYEQYF TRBV20-1 many 13 TRBJ2-7 NA
TGTGCCAGCAGTCCCCTGGCGTCAGGGGTAGGCCCAGATACGCAGTATTTT CASSPLASGVGPDTQYF TRBV28 many 17 TRBJ2-3 NA
TGTGCCACCAGTGATACCCGGGACAGGGGGATGGGAGATACGCAGTATTTT CATSDTRDRGMGDTQYF TRBV24-1 NA 17 TRBJ2-3 TRBD1